Listed below are T cell receptor beta chains from one sample, sequenced in a study of read filtering for tumor transcriptome and immune sequencing. TCRdb called the reads again in MiXCR, with one record for every CDR3 protein. In the table there are approximately 43,000 distinct CDR3 sequences, around an eighth of which are singletons. Sequenced sample: a population of CD138-negative cells sorted from bone marrow. Receptor source: a donor over 35 with multiple myeloma. Each CDR3 is given with its conserved first and last residue. Fields, in order: clone size, D gene, J gene, V gene, CDR3 protein, CDR3 DNA. D genes are given only for firm matches. Clone size is not always given. Where it is, it says once, few, many or a class for expanded clones.

many - TRBJ2-3 TRBV20-1 CSGSGTSRDTQYF TGCAGTGGTTCCGGGACGAGTCGAGATACGCAGTATTTT
few TRBD2 TRBJ2-1 TRBV18 CASSVGTSNVQFF TGTGCCAGTTCGGTAGGGACTAGCAATGTGCAGTTCTTC
few - TRBJ1-4 TRBV4-3 CASSQDRRGEKLFF TGCGCCAGCAGCCAAGATCGTCGGGGTGAAAAACTGTTTTTT
many TRBD2 TRBJ2-3 TRBV20-1 CSARGPPGLAGGPTDTQYF TGCAGTGCTAGAGGTCCGCCGGGACTAGCGGGAGGGCCGACAGATACGCAGTATTTT
many - TRBJ2-3 TRBV6-5 CASSQTPSLSTDTQYF TGTGCCAGCAGTCAAACCCCTAGCCTTAGCACAGATACGCAGTATTTT
- TRBD2 TRBJ2-1 TRBV2 CASRVTSGRTGYNEQFF TGTGCCAGCAGGGTGACTAGCGGGAGGACGGGCTACAATGAGCAGTTCTTC
many - TRBJ2-7 TRBV6-2/TRBV6-3 CASSSGANGEQYF TGTGCCAGCAGTTCGGGGGCGAATGGCGAGCAGTACTTC
- - TRBJ2-3 TRBV12-3/TRBV12-4 CASSFRDTDTQYF TGTGCCAGCAGTTTTCGGGACACAGATACGCAGTATTTT
many - TRBJ2-1 TRBV7-2 CATARLAPEVEQFF TGTGCCACCGCACGTCTAGCCCCAGAGGTTGAGCAGTTCTTC
many - TRBJ2-3 TRBV29-1 CSVGGSEGGSDTQYF TGCAGCGTTGGGGGATCAGAGGGTGGGTCAGATACGCAGTATTTT
many - TRBJ1-2 TRBV12-5 CASGSNYGYTF TGTGCTAGTGGTTCTAACTATGGCTACACCTTC
many - TRBJ2-1 TRBV6-4 CASSDSLDSGEQFF TGTGCCAGCAGTGACTCGTTAGATTCTGGTGAGCAGTTCTTC
- - TRBJ2-1 TRBV11-2 CANSLALEVACNEQFF TGTGCCAACAGCTTAGCTCTAGAGGTAGCTTGCAATGAGCAGTTCTTC
many - TRBJ1-1 TRBV20-1 CSAEEFGRYTEAFF TGCAGTGCTGAGGAGTTTGGGCGATACACTGAAGCTTTCTTT
many TRBD2 TRBJ2-5 TRBV29-1 CSARTVGLAETQYF TGCAGCGCTCGGACAGTCGGACTAGCCGAGACCCAGTACTTC
few - TRBJ1-1 TRBV29-1 CSGKQGKNTEAFF TGCAGCGGTAAACAGGGAAAGAACACTGAAGCTTTCTTT
- - TRBJ2-5 TRBV5-1 CASIDRGTQYF TGCGCCAGCATCGACCGAGGGACCCAGTACTTC
few - TRBJ2-7 TRBV12-3/TRBV12-4 CASSLDSGWVYEQYF TGTGCCAGCAGTTTAGATTCGGGCTGGGTCTACGAGCAGTACTTC
medium-sized TRBD2 TRBJ2-1 TRBV20-1 CSARTSGYNEQFF TGCAGTGCCAGGACTAGCGGTTACAATGAGCAGTTCTTC
many - TRBJ2-6 TRBV20-1 CSAPNGGSGANVLTF TGCAGTGCCCCCAACGGAGGCTCTGGGGCCAACGTCCTGACTTTC